This is a list of T cell receptor beta chains from one sample in a study of T cells in Graves' hyperthyroidism and ophthalmopathy. TCRdb reanalysed the multiplex PCR reads using MiXCR and keeps one entry per CDR3 protein. The table lists about 250,000 distinct CDR3 sequences, roughly 22% of them singletons. The sequenced sample consisted of blood. The source is a man in his thirties or forties with Graves' ophthalmopathy. Both conserved end residues are part of each CDR3. A D gene is named only where the DNA matches it firmly. Size values are once, few and many counts, or a class for expanded clones, and some rows have none.

abundance: many
d_gene: TRBD1
j_gene: TRBJ2-1
v_gene: TRBV9
CDR3aa: CASSPGTGGLDEQFF
CDR3nt: TGTGCCAGCAGCCCAGGGACAGGGGGCCTCGATGAGCAGTTCTTC

abundance: .
d_gene: .
j_gene: TRBJ2-3
v_gene: TRBV30
CDR3aa: CACLIIGGRGTDTQYF
CDR3nt: TGTGCCTGCCTCATAATCGGGGGACGGGGCACAGATACGCAGTATTTT

abundance: few
d_gene: .
j_gene: TRBJ1-2
v_gene: TRBV6-1
CDR3aa: CASSTRTRSYTF
CDR3nt: TGTGCCAGCAGTACCCGGACTCGTAGCTACACCTTC

abundance: .
d_gene: .
j_gene: TRBJ1-5
v_gene: TRBV28
CDR3aa: CASRQTESPVQPQHF
CDR3nt: TGTGCCAGCAGGCAGACAGAAAGCCCCGTCCAGCCCCAGCATTTT

abundance: .
d_gene: .
j_gene: TRBJ2-1
v_gene: TRBV5-1
CDR3aa: CASSLEGGEQFF
CDR3nt: TGCGCCAGCAGCTTGGAGGGGGGAGAGCAGTTCTTC

abundance: many
d_gene: TRBD2
j_gene: TRBJ2-7
v_gene: TRBV20-1
CDR3aa: CSARASGVTYEQYF
CDR3nt: TGCAGTGCTAGAGCTAGCGGGGTGACCTACGAGCAGTACTTC

abundance: few
d_gene: .
j_gene: TRBJ1-3
v_gene: TRBV5-4
CDR3aa: CASRDQNGDTIYF
CDR3nt: TGTGCCAGCAGAGACCAGAATGGGGACACCATATATTTT

abundance: few
d_gene: TRBD1
j_gene: TRBJ2-3
v_gene: TRBV12-3/TRBV12-4
CDR3aa: CASSLDRGRDTQYF
CDR3nt: TGTGCCAGCAGTTTAGACAGGGGCCGAGATACGCAGTATTTT

abundance: few
d_gene: .
j_gene: TRBJ1-1
v_gene: TRBV7-2
CDR3aa: CASSYQRTARRGAFF
CDR3nt: TGTGCCAGCAGCTACCAAAGGACGGCTCGGAGAGGGGCTTTCTTT

abundance: few
d_gene: .
j_gene: TRBJ2-5
v_gene: TRBV30
CDR3aa: CARAGQSGRETQYF
CDR3nt: TGTGCCCGGGCCGGACAGTCGGGCCGTGAGACCCAGTACTTC

abundance: many
d_gene: TRBD1
j_gene: TRBJ1-5
v_gene: TRBV12-3/TRBV12-4
CDR3aa: CASSQTGGNQPQHF
CDR3nt: TGTGCCAGCAGCCAGACAGGGGGGAATCAGCCCCAGCATTTT

abundance: many
d_gene: .
j_gene: TRBJ2-7
v_gene: TRBV12-3/TRBV12-4
CDR3aa: CASSPQRGSYEQYF
CDR3nt: TGTGCCAGCAGTCCCCAACGAGGGTCCTACGAGCAGTACTTC

abundance: many
d_gene: TRBD1
j_gene: TRBJ1-2
v_gene: TRBV30
CDR3aa: CAWSTQGASGYTF
CDR3nt: TGTGCCTGGAGTACCCAGGGGGCGAGTGGCTACACCTTC

abundance: many
d_gene: .
j_gene: TRBJ1-1
v_gene: TRBV28
CDR3aa: CASGGGDTEAFF
CDR3nt: TGTGCCAGCGGGGGCGGGGACACTGAAGCTTTCTTT

abundance: .
d_gene: .
j_gene: TRBJ1-1
v_gene: TRBV20-1
CDR3aa: CSATTPKRGNTEAFF
CDR3nt: TGCAGTGCTACGACACCCAAGCGGGGGAACACTGAAGCTTTCTTT

abundance: few
d_gene: .
j_gene: TRBJ2-2
v_gene: TRBV9
CDR3aa: CASSVAGANTGELFF
CDR3nt: TGTGCCAGCAGCGTAGCAGGAGCGAACACCGGGGAGCTGTTTTTT

abundance: .
d_gene: TRBD1
j_gene: TRBJ2-7
v_gene: TRBV20-1
CDR3aa: CRVSGTGTNYEQYF
CDR3nt: TGCAGGGTATCCGGGACAGGGACTAACTACGAGCAGTACTTC

abundance: .
d_gene: TRBD1
j_gene: TRBJ1-5
v_gene: TRBV6-1
CDR3aa: CASSETGGSNQPQHF
CDR3nt: TGTGCCAGCAGTGAGACAGGGGGCTCAAATCAGCCCCAGCATTTT

abundance: once
d_gene: .
j_gene: TRBJ2-1
v_gene: TRBV25-1
CDR3aa: CASSELGTYNEQFF
CDR3nt: TGTGCCAGCAGTGAATTAGGCACCTACAATGAGCAGTTCTTC

abundance: .
d_gene: .
j_gene: TRBJ1-1
v_gene: TRBV15
CDR3aa: CATSPGGPTAFF
CDR3nt: TGTGCCACCAGCCCTGGGGGTCCAACAGCTTTCTTT

abundance: many
d_gene: TRBD1
j_gene: TRBJ2-5
v_gene: TRBV2
CDR3aa: CASSPRTGGREETQYF
CDR3nt: TGTGCCAGCAGTCCCCGGACAGGGGGGCGGGAAGAGACCCAGTACTTC

abundance: .
d_gene: .
j_gene: TRBJ1-2
v_gene: TRBV6-1
CDR3aa: CASRGRLNYGYTF
CDR3nt: TGTGCCAGCAGAGGACGGCTTAACTATGGCTACACCTTC

abundance: .
d_gene: .
j_gene: TRBJ1-1
v_gene: TRBV6-1
CDR3aa: CASSSVEAFF
CDR3nt: TGTGCCAGCAGTTCCGTAGAAGCTTTCTTT